This T cell receptor beta chain comes out of a study of tumor and adjacent non-tumor tissue in lung cancer. In the study overall: Samples averaged about 3.8 million productive TCRbeta reads each. Regarding the study as a whole: Top 100 clones took a larger repertoire share in normal lung. Compared with tumor, normal lung showed significantly lower TCR diversity. Patients with more diverse tumor TCRs had worse survival.

Per the germline V gene, CDR1 is SGHVS and CDR2 is FQNEAQ. The CDR3 covers 14 residues. RNA was extracted from bulk tissue without any cell sorting. With regard to this clonotype: Antigen: not known. The junction and the germline gene differ at one end; a read error may be behind it.

A modified ARM-PCR protocol with three rounds of nested PCR amplified TCRbeta. Each CDR3 protein gets one entry after TCRdb re-called the multiplex PCR reads with MiXCR. Of roughly 220,000 distinct CDR3 sequences in the sample, 60% to 85% were seen once. The chain links TRBV7-8 to TRBJ2-3; D ambiguous. The sample consisted of lung tumor tissue. This clonotype was sampled from a man in his sixties with non-small cell lung cancer. CDR3 sequence: CASSLDPRTDAQYF. The CDR3, as DNA: TGTGCCAGCAGCTTAGACCCCCGCACAGATGCGCAGTATTTT.